The 14 T cell receptor beta chains listed next were all sequenced from one sample in a study of CD8 T cells in ankylosing spondylitis. TCRdb re-called the 5' RACE reads through MiXCR, storing one row per CDR3 protein. The sample contains around 340,000 distinct CDR3 sequences, approximately 22% of which appear only once. The sample comprised blood, either unsorted or a sorted T cell fraction (not recorded which). These TCRs come from a male donor with ankylosing spondylitis or in good health (not recorded which).

The chain employs TRBV11-2 and TRBJ2-1; D is perhaps TRBD2 (5 bases). The germline V and J ends were trimmed by 5 bases and 4 bases, with 15 bases remaining between them. Germline loops: CDR1 SGHAT, CDR2 FQNNGV. The CDR3 runs 15 residues. The CDR3 loop is CASSAPTRGYNEQFF. For the CDR3, the DNA is TGTGCCAGCAGCGCCCCTACTCGGGGTTACAATGAGCAGTTCTTC.

Here the CDR3 DNA reads TGTGCCAGCAGCCCGGGCGGACAGGGGTTCTACAATGAGCAGTTCTTC. It is translated as CASSPGGQGFYNEQFF. This sequence joins TRBV5-5 and TRBJ2-1; 9 positions match TRBD1. Losses at the gene ends were 4 bases for V and 3 bases for J; bases not matched to a gene: 8. Germline V gives CDR1 SGHKS, CDR2 YYEKEE (reference sequence). The CDR3 consists of 16 residues.

In its sample, this clonotype was seen a few times. The J gene is TRBJ2-7, the V gene TRBV27, with D perhaps matching TRBD1 or TRBD2 (5 bases each). The CDR3 loop spans 14 amino acids. Trimming shortened V by 5 bases and J by 2 bases, and 13 bases separated the two germline ends. Germline V gene data show CDR1 as MNHEY and CDR2 as SMNVEV (reference sequence). CDR3 amino acids: CASSPGDQPYEQYF. The CDR3 nucleotides are TGTGCCAGCAGTCCCGGGGACCAACCCTACGAGCAGTACTTC.

This clonotype was seen a handful of times. The chain carries TRBV3-1 and TRBJ2-1; TRBD2 matches at 11 bases. Germline V gene sequence: CDR1 LGHDT, CDR2 YNNKEL (reference sequence). The CDR3 is 17 amino acids. V lost 1 base to trimming and J lost 4 bases; unmatched junction nucleotides: 6. This CDR3 reads CASSQGRLAGRYNEQFF. The CDR3 nucleotides are TGTGCCAGCAGCCAAGGTCGACTAGCGGGGCGGTACAATGAGCAGTTCTTC.

This rearrangement joins TRBV5-1 to TRBJ2-3, with D maybe TRBD2 (5 bases). Germline V gene data show CDR1 as SGHRS and CDR2 as YFSETQ. This CDR3 has 15 residues. Trimming pared 0 bases from V and 2 bases from J, leaving 10 bases between. The CDR3 nucleotides are TGCGCCAGCAGCTTGGAGCGGCTAAACACAGATACGCAGTATTTT. Encoded protein: CASSLERLNTDTQYF.

This clonotype was counted between two and nine times. The chain couples TRBV29-1 to TRBJ2-2, with TRBD1 matching 10 bases. Germline V gene data show CDR1 as SQVTM and CDR2 as ANQGSEA. The CDR3 contains 15 residues. Losses at the gene ends were 1 base for V and 4 bases for J; bases not matched to a gene: 3. The CDR3 DNA sequence: TGCAGCGTTGAAGTGGGACAGGGGATCACCGGGGAGCTGTTTTTT. It is translated as CSVEVGQGITGELFF.

This clonotype showed up just a few times. This chain uses TRBV11-2 with TRBJ2-1; possibly TRBD2 for D (5 bases). The CDR3 runs to 14 residues. Germline CDR1 and CDR2: SGHAT and FQNNGV. Trimming shortened V by 4 bases and J by 8 bases, and 15 bases separated the two germline ends. This chain's CDR3 is CASSSPGGPYEQFF. In DNA form, the CDR3 reads TGTGCCAGCAGCTCCCCCGGCGGGCCTTATGAGCAGTTCTTC.

This clonotype turned up a few times. The CDR3 bases are TGTGCCAGCAGCTTGCGGACAGGGGGAGTCTTCACAGATACGCAGTATTTT. Residues: CASSLRTGGVFTDTQYF. The chain recombines TRBV5-6 with TRBJ2-3; 10 bases align to TRBD1. V trimming: 1 base; J trimming: 2 bases; junction bases outside the gene matches: 7. The CDR3 loop spans 17 amino acids. Germline values: CDR1 SGHDT, CDR2 YYEEEE.

The table lists this clonotype with a few counts. The rearrangement joins TRBV28 to TRBJ2-3, with 7 positions matching TRBD1. The CDR3 totals 17 residues. V lost 3 bases, J lost 4 bases, and 13 bases stayed unmatched. The germline CDR1 and CDR2 sequences are MDHEN and SYDVKM. This CDR3 is CASSFPTTGQRADTQYF. Here the CDR3 DNA reads TGTGCCAGCAGTTTCCCCACGACGGGACAGCGCGCAGATACGCAGTATTTT. Together with reference TRBV28 and TRBJ2-3, the CDR3 gives the full variable domain: DVKVTQSSRYLVKRTGEKVFLECVQDMDHENMFWYRQDPGLGLRLIYFSYDVKMKEKGDIPEGYSVSREKKERFSLILESASTNQTSMYLCASSFPTTGQRADTQYFGPGTRLTVL.

This clonotype turned up a few times. This chain connects TRBV2 to TRBJ2-1; 8 bases map to TRBD1. The CDR3 spans 17 residues. Germline-derived CDR1 and CDR2 are SNHLY and FYNNEI. V lost 4 bases and J lost 7; bases outside the gene matches: 15. The CDR3 here is CASSGGVSRQGINEQFF. DNA of the CDR3: TGTGCCAGCAGTGGGGGCGTTTCGCGACAGGGGATTAATGAGCAGTTCTTC.

The J gene is TRBJ2-1, the V gene TRBV20-1; 9 bases agree with TRBD2. CDR3 length equals 15 residues. Trimming took 3 bases from V and 6 from J; bases not matched to a gene: 9. Germline loops: CDR1 DFQATT, CDR2 SNEGSKA (reference sequence). CDR3 sequence reads: CSARIVGTSPNEQFF. CDR3 DNA: TGCAGTGCTAGGATCGTCGGGACTAGCCCCAATGAGCAGTTCTTC.

The sample holds many counts of this clonotype. The chain is built from TRBV11-2 and TRBJ2-3, with D perhaps matching TRBD1 or TRBD2 (5 bases each). V was cut by 3 bases and J by 6 bases, with 16 bases left in between. This CDR3 has 15 amino acids. In germline, CDR1 is SGHAT, CDR2 FQNNGV. The CDR3 spells CASSFRDPPVDTQYF. The CDR3 DNA reads as TGTGCCAGCAGCTTCCGGGACCCCCCGGTCGATACGCAGTATTTT.

The chain combines TRBV5-1 with TRBJ2-7, with 10 bases identical to TRBD1. V dropped 3 bases and J dropped 2; count of bases not matched to a gene: 5. Per germline, CDR1 SGHRS and CDR2 YFSETQ. CDR3 length equals 15 residues. In nucleotides, the CDR3 is TGCGCCAGCAGCTGGACCGGGACAGGGGCCTACGAGCAGTACTTC. This encodes CASSWTGTGAYEQYF.

This clonotype was counted only a few times. The chain uses TRBV3-1 and TRBJ1-2; D is undetermined. Trimming stripped 4 bases from V and 1 base from J, with 7 bases between. The CDR3 runs to 13 residues. Germline V gives CDR1 LGHDT, CDR2 YNNKEL (reference sequence). The CDR3 spells CASSPQINYGYTF. CDR3 in DNA: TGTGCCAGCAGCCCCCAGATTAACTATGGCTACACCTTC.